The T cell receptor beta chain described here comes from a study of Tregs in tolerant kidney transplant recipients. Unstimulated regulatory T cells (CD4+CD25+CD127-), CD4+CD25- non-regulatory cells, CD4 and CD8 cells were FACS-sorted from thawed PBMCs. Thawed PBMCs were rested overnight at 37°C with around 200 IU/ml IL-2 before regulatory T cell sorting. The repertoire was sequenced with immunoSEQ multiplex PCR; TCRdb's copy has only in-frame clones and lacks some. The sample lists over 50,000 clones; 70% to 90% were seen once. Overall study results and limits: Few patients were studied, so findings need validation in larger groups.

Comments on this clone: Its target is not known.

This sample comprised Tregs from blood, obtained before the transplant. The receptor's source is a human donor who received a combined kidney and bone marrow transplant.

The CDR3 DNA sequence: TGTGCCAGCACTAGCAGACGTAATGAAAAACTGTTTTTT. Translating gives CASTSRRNEKLFF. This rearrangement joins TRBV25-1 to TRBJ1-4; unclear D gene. V was clipped by 7 bases and J by 4 bases, with 10 bases between them. Per germline, CDR1 MGHDK and CDR2 SYGVNS. The CDR3 consists of 13 residues.